This paragraph covers one TCR beta chain sequence. Trimming removed 4 bases at V and 8 bases at J, with 15 bases between. The length of the CDR3 is 14 residues. Germline values: CDR1 SNHLY, CDR2 FYNNEI. The sample comes from a study of control samples from healthy donors and cancer patients. The data were produced by immunoSEQ multiplex PCR, yet TCRdb's version contains in-frame clones alone and is incomplete. Of hundreds of thousands of clones detected, over 75% appear once; the ten largest clones hold 5.5% to 8%. Sequenced material: PBMCs. This chain joins TRBV2 and TRBJ2-1; the D call may be TRBD1 or TRBD2 (7 bases each). The sequence derives from a man aged 35 to 55 with head and neck cancer. The CDR3 region has the DNA TGTGCCAGCAGTGTTCAGGGAGGGGGCGATGAGCAGTTCTTC. This sequence encodes CASSVQGGGDEQFF.